The 30 T cell receptor beta chains in this list originate from one sample, sequenced in a study of T cells after yellow fever vaccination. TCRdb used MiXCR to reprocess the 5' RACE reads, holding one entry per CDR3 protein. Of 500,000 to 650,000 distinct CDR3 sequences listed, about a sixth are singletons. The material sequenced was PBMCs, taken 5 to 6 days after the first yellow fever vaccination. The receptors were sampled from a man between 18 and 29 years old who received the YFV17D yellow fever vaccine.

This clonotype was seen a few times. The genes are TRBV20-1 and TRBJ2-1; TRBD2 is a possible D gene (6 bases). The ends were cut back, 3 bases at V and 6 bases at J, with 15 bases in the middle. The CDR3 loop spans 14 amino acids. From germline, CDR1 is DFQATT and CDR2 SNEGSKA (reference sequence). DNA of the CDR3: TGCAGTGCTAGGGTGCCGGGGGTGTTCAATGAGCAGTTCTTC. Translating it yields CSARVPGVFNEQFF.

This clonotype was seen more than once but under ten times. The chain has TRBV12-3 or TRBV12-4 and TRBJ2-3, with a tentative D call TRBD2 (5 bases). CDR3 length: 14 amino acids. Trimming took 7 bases from V and 0 from J, leaving 11 bases between them. The CDR3 reads CASTQGLSTDTQYF. CDR3 DNA: TGTGCCAGCACCCAAGGACTTAGCACAGATACGCAGTATTTT.

This clonotype was counted a few times. CDR3 bases: TGTGCCAGCAGGCGGGAAGTCGGGGAGCTGTTTTTT. Its translation: CASRREVGELFF. The chain is built from TRBV3-1 and TRBJ2-2; D might be TRBD2 (6 bases). This CDR3 is 12 amino acids long. Germline CDR1 is LGHDT and CDR2 is YNNKEL (reference sequence). Trimming took 6 bases from V and 7 from J, leaving 9 bases between them.

The rearrangement uses TRBV20-1 and TRBJ2-2, with 10 bases that match TRBD2. From germline, CDR1 is DFQATT and CDR2 SNEGSKA (reference sequence). This CDR3 has 14 residues. V lost 0 bases to trimming and J lost 7 bases; unmatched junction nucleotides: 2. CDR3 DNA: TGCAGTGCTAGAGATCAGCGGGGGGGCGGGGAGCTGTTTTTT. Its protein product is CSARDQRGGGELFF.

Ten or more counts support this clonotype. The gene calls are TRBV5-1 and TRBJ2-1; D is ambiguous. The CDR3 has 13 amino acids. In germline, CDR1 is SGHRS, CDR2 YFSETQ. V was shortened by 2 bases and J by 6 bases, with 9 bases between the two germline ends. CDR3: CASSFGTRNEQFF. The CDR3 DNA is TGCGCCAGCAGCTTCGGCACCCGCAATGAGCAGTTCTTC.

The V call is TRBV9, the J call TRBJ2-1; the D is unclear. Trimming left V 0 bases short and J 5 bases short, with 6 bases between. The CDR3 is 13 amino acids. Germline V lookup: CDR1 SGDLS, CDR2 YYNGEE. The CDR3 spells CASSVDWNNEQFF. The DNA of the CDR3 is TGTGCCAGCAGCGTAGATTGGAACAATGAGCAGTTCTTC.

The V and J genes are TRBV6-5 and TRBJ2-7; D is ambiguous. This CDR3 is built from 13 residues. V lost 6 bases and J lost 2, with 11 bases in between. Per the germline V gene, CDR1 is MNHEY and CDR2 is SVGAGI. The CDR3 coding sequence is TGTGCCAGCAGGTCCTTCGAGACCTACGAGCAGTACGTC. Protein: CASRSFETYEQYV.

The chain carries TRBV6-5 and TRBJ2-1, with D maybe TRBD1 (5 bases). V lost 4 bases and J 12 bases, leaving 16 bases between the germline ends. Germline values: CDR1 MNHEY, CDR2 SVGAGI. The CDR3 totals 13 residues. CDR3 DNA sequence: TGTGCCAGCAGTTTAAACCCAGGGATAAGGCAGTTCTTC. It translates to CASSLNPGIRQFF.

This sequence joins TRBV5-6 and TRBJ2-1, with 8 bases that match TRBD2. CDR1 is SGHDT and CDR2 is YYEEEE in the germline V gene. The CDR3 is made up of 18 amino acids. J lost 9 bases, V lost 0 bases, and 17 bases had no gene match. The DNA for the CDR3 is TGTGCCAGCAGCTTGGAGTTCGGGGGGGCCTTGATCATCGGTGAGCAGTTCTTC. This codes for CASSLEFGGALIIGEQFF.

This clonotype was picked up a small number of times. The chain joins TRBV5-4 to TRBJ2-5; TRBD1 might be the D (5 bases). The CDR3 is 11 residues long. Germline V CDR1 and CDR2: SGHNT, YYREEE (reference sequence). The germline V and J ends were trimmed by 4 bases and 7 bases, with 8 bases remaining between them. Here the CDR3 reads CASSTQGTQYF. The CDR3 bases are TGTGCCAGCAGCACTCAGGGGACCCAGTACTTC. The whole variable domain, filled in from reference TRBV5-4 and TRBJ2-5, reads ETGVTQSPTHLIKTRGQQVTLRCSSQSGHNTVSWYQQALGQGPQFIFQYYREEENGRGNFPPRFSGLQFPNYSSELNVNALELDDSALYLCASSTQGTQYFGPGTRLLVL.

This clonotype was seen at least ten times. Written as DNA, the CDR3 is TGTGCCAGCAGCTTAGCGGGGCAGGGCTTGAACACTGAAGCTTTCTTT. It is translated as CASSLAGQGLNTEAFF. This chain links TRBV7-2 with TRBJ1-1; weak D call: TRBD1 (5 bases). V was trimmed by 0 bases and J by 0 bases, leaving 11 bases between them. The germline V gene encodes CDR1 SGHTA and CDR2 FQGNSA. The CDR3 is 16 residues long.

Only a few counts were recorded for this clonotype. The J gene is TRBJ1-1, the V gene TRBV20-1; a possible D gene is TRBD1 (6 bases). This CDR3 is 13 amino acids long. The V gene's germline CDR1 is DFQATT and CDR2 SNEGSKA (reference sequence). V shed 8 bases and J shed 4 bases, with 17 bases lying between them. CDR3 amino acids: CSPKGGMGTEAFF. The DNA of the CDR3 is TGCAGTCCAAAGGGGGGGATGGGCACTGAAGCTTTCTTT.

This clonotype was observed many times. This CDR3 is CASSYYPGRVNTGELFF. The CDR3 DNA follows: TGTGCCAGCAGTTACTACCCCGGACGCGTGAACACCGGGGAGCTGTTTTTT. The chain employs TRBV6-2 or TRBV6-3 and TRBJ2-2; D unclear. Germline V gene lookup returns CDR1 MNHEY and CDR2 SVGEGT. This CDR3 is built from 17 residues. The V and J ends lost 1 base and 1 base respectively, with 13 bases between them.

The chain couples TRBV28 to TRBJ2-3, with D unclear. The length of the CDR3 is 15 residues. The ends were cut back, 2 bases at V and 0 bases at J, with 9 bases in the middle. Germline-derived CDR1 and CDR2 are MDHEN and SYDVKM. The CDR3 here is CASSLVISSTDTQYF. CDR3 DNA sequence: TGTGCCAGCAGTTTAGTGATATCTAGCACAGATACGCAGTATTTT.

This clonotype was picked up a small number of times. V is TRBV14 and J is TRBJ2-2; D is unresolved. The CDR3 runs to 14 residues. CDR1 SGHDN and CDR2 FVKESK come from the germline V gene. V lost 1 base and J 6 bases, leaving 9 bases between the germline ends. This CDR3 reads CASSQGIASGELFF. The CDR3 bases are TGTGCCAGCAGCCAAGGGATCGCGTCCGGGGAGCTGTTTTTT.

There are a few counts of this clonotype. This sequence joins TRBV5-1 and TRBJ2-3, with 9 bases aligning to TRBD1. The CDR3 is made up of 16 amino acids. Germline V gene sequence: CDR1 SGHRS, CDR2 YFSETQ. The ends lost 4 bases at V and 4 bases at J; junction bases unmatched: 10. This chain's CDR3 is CASSTYSGQGADTQYF. The CDR3 DNA sequence: TGCGCCAGCAGCACCTACTCGGGACAGGGAGCAGATACGCAGTATTTT.

The gene calls are TRBV24-1 and TRBJ2-1; possibly TRBD1 for D (6 bases). The CDR3 runs 16 residues. Trimming pared 3 bases from V and 3 bases from J, leaving 14 bases between. Germline V lookup: CDR1 KGHDR, CDR2 SFDVKD. CDR3 sequence reads: CATSDHRDTYYNEQFF. CDR3 DNA sequence: TGTGCCACCAGTGATCACCGGGACACCTACTACAATGAGCAGTTCTTC.

The CDR3 nucleotides read TGTGCCAGCAGTGCCTGGGGACGGTTGAACACTGAAGCTTTCTTT. Its protein is CASSAWGRLNTEAFF. The V gene is TRBV12-3 or TRBV12-4, the J gene TRBJ1-1; perhaps TRBD1 as D (5 bases). The CDR3 totals 15 residues. The V gene lost 5 bases and the J gene lost 0 bases, with 13 bases spanning the gap.

This clonotype turned up a few times. The genes are TRBV5-1 and TRBJ2-6, with unresolved D. V lost 0 bases to trimming and J lost 0 bases, with 13 bases between them. Germline CDR1 SGHRS, CDR2 YFSETQ. There are 18 residues in the CDR3. The CDR3 nucleotides read TGCGCCAGCAGCTTGGGGAACCTCGCCCTCTCTGGGGCCAACGTCCTGACTTTC. It yields the protein CASSLGNLALSGANVLTF. The full variable domain, with the rest looked up from reference TRBV5-1 and TRBJ2-6, is KAGVTQTPRYLIKTRGQQVTLSCSPISGHRSVSWYQQTPGQGLQFLFEYFSETQRNKGNFPGRFSGRQFSNSRSEMNVSTLELGDSALYLCASSLGNLALSGANVLTFGAGSRLTVL.

This chain links TRBV5-1 with TRBJ2-2; 8 positions match TRBD2. Germline V gene data show CDR1 as SGHRS and CDR2 as YFSETQ. The CDR3 length is 15 residues. With 4 bases clipped from V and 7 bases from J, the junction kept 9 bases outside the gene matches. The CDR3 loop reads CASSEGTSGFGELFF. In DNA form, the CDR3 reads TGCGCCAGCAGCGAAGGGACTAGTGGTTTCGGGGAGCTGTTTTTT.

At least ten counts were recorded for this clonotype. The rearrangement links TRBV4-3 to TRBJ1-6; D unclear. V was clipped by 5 bases and J by 12 bases, with 5 bases between them. The CDR3 sequence is 10 residues long. Germline loops: CDR1 LGHNA, CDR2 YSLEER. The CDR3 DNA reads as TGCGCCAGCAGCACCCTACCCCTCCACTTT. Protein sequence: CASSTLPLHF.

The chain recombines TRBV9 with TRBJ2-3; D is undetermined. V was shortened by 3 bases and J by 4 bases, with 9 bases between the two germline ends. This CDR3 is built from 13 residues. Germline CDR1 and CDR2: SGDLS and YYNGEE. The CDR3 spells CASSAPWADTQYF. The CDR3 bases are TGTGCCAGCAGCGCCCCCTGGGCAGATACGCAGTATTTT.

V usage is TRBV5-6 and J usage is TRBJ2-2; TRBD1 matches 8 bases. Germline CDR1 SGHDT, CDR2 YYEEEE. The V segment lost 3 bases and the J segment 1 base; nucleotides outside the gene matches: 2. The CDR3 is made up of 15 amino acids. The chain's CDR3 is CASSSDRGNTGELFF. As DNA, the CDR3 is TGTGCCAGCAGCTCCGACAGGGGGAACACCGGGGAGCTGTTTTTT.

The table lists this clonotype with a few counts. The chain links TRBV20-1 to TRBJ2-7, with D possibly being TRBD1 or TRBD2 (6 bases each). The CDR3 is 13 amino acids. Germline values: CDR1 DFQATT, CDR2 SNEGSKA (reference sequence). Trimming took off 1 base at V and 5 bases at J, with 12 bases between the two ends. CDR3 sequence reads: CSARGGAGDEQYF. The DNA of the CDR3 is TGCAGTGCTAGAGGGGGGGCTGGGGACGAGCAGTACTTC.

The rearrangement links TRBV7-2 to TRBJ1-2; the D is unclear. This CDR3 comprises 15 residues. Looked up from germline, CDR1 is SGHTA and CDR2 is FQGNSA. V lost 4 bases and J 0 bases, leaving 12 bases between the germline ends. This CDR3 is CASSSRTGANYGYTF. The CDR3 region has the DNA TGTGCCAGCAGCTCCAGGACGGGAGCTAACTATGGCTACACCTTC.

This clonotype showed up many times. This chain connects TRBV27 to TRBJ2-1; 8 bases agree with TRBD2. The CDR3 contains 16 residues. Germline V gene sequence: CDR1 MNHEY, CDR2 SMNVEV (reference sequence). V lost 2 bases, J lost 1 base, and 4 bases stayed unmatched. In nucleotides, the CDR3 is TGTGCCAGCAGTTTACGGCGGGGGGATTCCTACAATGAGCAGTTCTTC. It translates to CASSLRRGDSYNEQFF.

The chain couples TRBV6-2 or TRBV6-3 to TRBJ2-3, with D possibly matching TRBD1 (7 bases). V was shortened by 7 bases and J by 4 bases, with 18 bases between the two germline ends. The germline V gene has CDR1 MNHEY and CDR2 SVGEGT. The CDR3 spans 15 residues. The CDR3 DNA sequence: TGTGCCAGCATTCAGGGGGGCAGACGCCCAGATACGCAGTATTTT. Its protein is CASIQGGRRPDTQYF.

This clonotype was picked up a small number of times. This chain joins TRBV5-1 and TRBJ2-3; 10 bases agree with TRBD2. The CDR3 is made up of 17 amino acids. The germline gives CDR1 SGHRS, CDR2 YFSETQ. J lost 6 bases, V lost 0 bases, and 10 bases had no gene match. CDR3 region: CASSLGLAGGPGDTQYF. CDR3 bases: TGCGCCAGCAGCTTGGGACTAGCGGGCGGACCGGGGGATACGCAGTATTTT.

V gene TRBV2 combines with J gene TRBJ2-7; D unclear. Germline V gene data show CDR1 as SNHLY and CDR2 as FYNNEI. This CDR3 spans 11 amino acids. The germline V and J ends were trimmed by 6 bases and 6 bases, with 9 bases remaining between them. CDR3 sequence reads: CASRPLGEQYV. CDR3 coding DNA: TGTGCCAGCAGACCCCTGGGCGAGCAGTACGTC.

The rearrangement uses TRBV5-1 and TRBJ2-7; TRBD2 matches 12 bases. Germline loops: CDR1 SGHRS, CDR2 YFSETQ. CDR3 length equals 14 residues. The V gene end was trimmed by 3 bases and the J gene end by 6 bases; junction bases not matched to a gene: 4. CDR3 in amino acids: CASSSSGGAGEQYF. The DNA of the CDR3 is TGCGCCAGCAGCTCTAGCGGGGGGGCCGGCGAGCAGTACTTC.